Each of the 32 T cell receptor beta chains below was sequenced from the same sample in a study of cytotoxic CD8 clonotypes in ibrutinib-treated CLL. Sequencing used immunoSEQ multiplex PCR; TCRdb keeps in-frame clones, though not all of them. The data hold about 120,000 clones, with roughly 60% observed a single time. The sample consisted of PBMCs, taken after 24 months of ibrutinib treatment. These receptors all stem from a human donor with chronic lymphocytic leukemia.

This chain joins TRBV7-2 and TRBJ2-5, with 8 nucleotides matching TRBD1. The CDR3 is made up of 13 amino acids. J gave up 3 bases and V 4 bases, and 1 base lay outside the gene matches. Per the germline V gene, CDR1 is SGHTA and CDR2 is FQGNSA. CDR3 DNA sequence: TGTGCCAGCAGCTGGACAGGGAAAGAGACCCAGTACTTC. Translating gives CASSWTGKETQYF.

This clone was counted a few times. The chain is built from TRBV19 and TRBJ2-2; TRBD1 might be the D (6 bases). This CDR3 contains 15 residues. V shed 9 bases and J shed 4 bases, with 18 bases lying between them. Germline V lookup: CDR1 LNHDA, CDR2 SQIVND (reference sequence). The CDR3 is CASQGQGRGTGELFF. The CDR3 DNA sequence: TGTGCCAGCCAAGGGCAGGGGCGAGGCACCGGGGAGCTGTTTTTT.

This clone was seen only a few times. This rearrangement joins TRBV6-1 to TRBJ2-1; 7 nucleotides match TRBD2. Trimming removed 4 bases from V and 3 bases from J; junction bases left unmatched: 6. Germline V gives CDR1 MNHNS, CDR2 SASEGT. CDR3 length: 15 amino acids. CDR3 sequence: CASSGPSGIYNEQFF. CDR3 sequence (DNA): TGTGCCAGCAGTGGTCCTAGCGGAATCTACAATGAGCAGTTCTTC.

This clone has only a few counts. The gene calls are TRBV5-1 and TRBJ1-5, with D possibly matching TRBD1 (5 bases). The CDR3 loop spans 13 amino acids. Germline lookup yields CDR1 SGHRS and CDR2 YFSETQ. The V gene lost 1 base and the J gene lost 6 bases, with 8 bases spanning the gap. CDR3 DNA: TGCGCCAGCAGCTTGACAGGAGGTCAGCCCCAGCATTTT. Its translation is CASSLTGGQPQHF.

Concerning this clone: This sample includes further DNA sequences coding for the same CDR3. The gene calls are TRBV27 and TRBJ2-1; D not certain. CDR1 MNHEY and CDR2 SMNVEV come from the germline V gene (reference sequence). The V gene lost 3 bases and the J gene lost 3 bases, with 6 bases spanning the gap. This CDR3 spans 13 amino acids. The CDR3 here is CASSFSDYNEQFF. DNA of the CDR3: TGTGCCAGCAGTTTTTCCGACTACAATGAGCAGTTCTTC.

V gene TRBV5-1 combines with J gene TRBJ1-1; D remains ambiguous. This CDR3 contains 13 residues. V was shortened by 0 bases and J by 8 bases, with 11 bases between the two germline ends. Germline V gene lookup returns CDR1 SGHRS and CDR2 YFSETQ. CDR3 sequence reads: CASSLAIGREAFF. In DNA form, the CDR3 reads TGCGCCAGCAGCTTGGCGATAGGGAGGGAAGCTTTCTTT.

This clone has only a few counts. The rearrangement uses TRBV5-6 and TRBJ2-3; 8 bases align to TRBD2. The junction had 5 bases not matched to a gene; V was cut back by 4 bases and J by 1 base. CDR3 length: 15 residues. Germline CDR1 and CDR2: SGHDT and YYEEEE. CDR3 loop: CASSTKAGGTDTQYF. Here the CDR3 DNA reads TGTGCCAGCAGCACAAAAGCGGGGGGCACAGATACGCAGTATTTT. Full variable domain (outside the CDR3, taken from reference TRBV5-6 and TRBJ2-3): DAGVTQSPTHLIKTRGQQVTLRCSPKSGHDTVSWYQQALGQGPQFIFQYYEEEERQRGNFPDRFSGHQFPNYSSELNVNALLLGDSALYLCASSTKAGGTDTQYFGPGTRLTVL.

The rearrangement joins TRBV6-6 to TRBJ2-7, with D possibly TRBD2 on 5 matching bases. The germline CDR1 and CDR2 sequences are MNHNY and SVGAGI (reference sequence). V lost 2 bases to trimming and J lost 4 bases, with 12 bases between them. The length of the CDR3 is 14 residues. The CDR3, as DNA: TGTGCCAGCAGTTACGGCGCAGGACTGTACGAGCAGTACTTC. This codes for CASSYGAGLYEQYF.

This clone was seen a handful of times. The chain uses TRBV6-5 and TRBJ1-6; a weak D match, TRBD1 (6 bases). Germline V gene sequence: CDR1 MNHEY, CDR2 SVGAGI. The CDR3 is 15 residues long. V dropped 6 bases and J dropped 9 bases, with 18 bases sitting between them. DNA of the CDR3: TGTGCCAGCAGACTTAAACAGGGATCAAGTTCACCCCTCCACTTT. Its translation is CASRLKQGSSSPLHF.

In this sample, this clone turned up a few times. V and J are TRBV6-1 and TRBJ1-6; possible D gene TRBD1, 5 bases. The ends were cut back, 0 bases at V and 1 base at J, with 7 bases in the middle. The CDR3 has 16 amino acids. CDR1 is MNHNS and CDR2 is SASEGT in the germline V gene. The CDR3: CASSEAGGSYNSPLHF. The DNA of the CDR3 is TGTGCCAGCAGTGAAGCGGGGGGTTCCTATAATTCACCCCTCCACTTT.

This rearrangement joins TRBV9 to TRBJ2-1; 14 bases align to TRBD2. The V gene end was trimmed by 6 bases and the J gene end by 12 bases; junction bases not matched to a gene: 11. CDR3 length: 15 amino acids. Per the germline V gene, CDR1 is SGDLS and CDR2 is YYNGEE. CDR3 sequence: CASTEGLAGGPRQFF. CDR3 sequence (DNA): TGTGCCAGCACCGAAGGACTAGCGGGGGGCCCGAGGCAGTTCTTC.

A note on this clone: Other DNA sequences of this sample code for an identical CDR3. This sequence joins TRBV4-1 and TRBJ1-2; no clear D. The germline V gene has CDR1 MGHRA and CDR2 YSYEKL. Trimming took off 4 bases at V and 4 bases at J, with 10 bases between the two ends. The CDR3 sequence is 13 residues long. The CDR3 here is CASSPGRSYGYTF. In DNA form, the CDR3 reads TGCGCCAGCAGCCCCGGACGGTCCTATGGCTACACCTTC.

This chain links TRBV29-1 with TRBJ1-1, with 7 bases that match TRBD1. Trimming cost V 7 bases and J 1 base; bases outside gene matches: 3. CDR1 SQVTM and CDR2 ANQGSEA come from the germline V gene. This CDR3 contains 12 residues. The CDR3 reads CSGQGWNTEAFF. The CDR3 bases are TGCAGCGGACAGGGTTGGAACACTGAAGCTTTCTTT.

Here the CDR3 reads CASSVGVVSNQPQHF. CDR3 nucleotides: TGTGCCAGCAGCGTAGGCGTAGTAAGCAATCAGCCCCAGCATTTT. The J gene is TRBJ1-5, the V gene TRBV9; D uncertain. Germline loops: CDR1 SGDLS, CDR2 YYNGEE. Trimming left V 0 bases short and J 1 base short, with 8 bases between. The CDR3 sequence is 15 residues long. The whole variable domain, remainder taken from reference TRBV9 and TRBJ1-5, is DSGVTQTPKHLITATGQRVTLRCSPRSGDLSVYWYQQSLDQGLQFLIQYYNGEERAKGNILERFSAQQFPDLHSELNLSSLELGDSALYFCASSVGVVSNQPQHFGDGTRLSIL.

The chain has TRBV18 and TRBJ1-5, with 7 nucleotides matching TRBD1. This CDR3 spans 15 amino acids. With 1 base clipped from V and 2 bases from J, the junction kept 2 bases outside the gene matches. The germline CDR1 and CDR2 sequences are KGHSH and LQKENI. The CDR3 spells CASSPLGTGNQPQHF. The CDR3 region has the DNA TGTGCCAGCTCACCACTGGGGACAGGCAATCAGCCCCAGCATTTT.

This chain connects TRBV6-1 to TRBJ1-5; a weak D match, TRBD1 (5 bases). The V gene's germline CDR1 is MNHNS and CDR2 SASEGT. The CDR3 covers 13 residues. V shed 6 bases and J shed 7 bases, with 13 bases lying between them. CDR3 sequence (DNA): TGTGCCAGCAGGAGGGGCCTCGACCAGCCCCAGCATTTT. Protein product: CASRRGLDQPQHF.

This clone was counted between two and nine times. The chain has TRBV5-1 and TRBJ1-1; D unresolved. Germline values: CDR1 SGHRS, CDR2 YFSETQ. The germline V and J ends were trimmed by 0 bases and 0 bases, with 9 bases remaining between them. This CDR3 is 15 amino acids long. CDR3 sequence: CASSLEGGMNTEAFF. The CDR3 DNA sequence: TGCGCCAGCAGCTTGGAGGGAGGGATGAACACTGAAGCTTTCTTT.

The chain employs TRBV7-9 and TRBJ1-4, with 8 bases fitting TRBD1. Germline CDR1 is SEHNR and CDR2 is FQNEAQ (reference sequence). CDR3 length: 15 residues. V dropped 9 bases and J dropped 7; count of bases not matched to a gene: 13. CDR3 nucleotide sequence: TGTGCCAGTTTACTCTTGACAGGGGCGAGTGAAAAACTGTTTTTT. Its protein is CASLLLTGASEKLFF.

The gene calls are TRBV5-8 and TRBJ2-7, with D unclear. The CDR3 is made up of 15 amino acids. Per germline, CDR1 SGHTS and CDR2 YDEGEE. The V and J ends lost 4 bases and 3 bases respectively, with 17 bases between them. In DNA, the CDR3 is TGTGCCAGCAGCCCCGCTGGGCGGACCCTCTACGAGCAGTACTTC. Translated, it gives CASSPAGRTLYEQYF.

V is TRBV29-1 and J is TRBJ2-1; D is unclear. The CDR3 is 12 amino acids. Trimming shortened V by 4 bases and J by 4 bases, and 8 bases separated the two germline ends. Looked up from germline, CDR1 is SQVTM and CDR2 is ANQGSEA. The CDR3 spells CSVVSEYNEQFF. The CDR3 coding sequence is TGCAGCGTTGTGTCCGAATACAATGAGCAGTTCTTC.

V usage is TRBV30 and J usage is TRBJ1-6; D ambiguous. The CDR3 loop spans 14 amino acids. Germline V CDR1 and CDR2: GTSNPN, SVGIG (reference sequence). Between the trimmed V and J ends, which lost 3 bases and 2 bases, there was a span of 8 bases. The CDR3 DNA reads as TGTGCCTGGAGGCAGCTAACCTATAATTCACCCCTCCACTTT. Its protein is CAWRQLTYNSPLHF. Full variable domain (remainder filled in from reference TRBV30 and TRBJ1-6): SQTIHQWPATLVQPVGSPLSLECTVEGTSNPNLYWYRQAAGRGLQLLFYSVGIGQISSEVPQNLSASRPQDRQFILSSKKLLLSDSGFYLCAWRQLTYNSPLHFGNGTRLTVT.

This clone was observed many times. V is TRBV4-1 and J is TRBJ1-1, with D unresolved. V dropped 1 base and J dropped 0 bases, with 9 bases sitting between them. Germline CDR1 MGHRA, CDR2 YSYEKL. There are 15 residues in the CDR3. CDR3 coding DNA: TGCGCCAGCAGCCAAGTCCGGTTCATGAACACTGAAGCTTTCTTT. Its protein product is CASSQVRFMNTEAFF.

V usage is TRBV19 and J usage is TRBJ1-2; D perhaps matches TRBD1 (5 bases). CDR3 length: 15 amino acids. Trimming left V 5 bases short and J 0 bases short, with 13 bases between. In germline, CDR1 is LNHDA, CDR2 SQIVND (reference sequence). The CDR3 DNA is TGTGCCAGTAGTCGGGGGGAGTTTGCTAACTATGGCTACACCTTC. It is translated as CASSRGEFANYGYTF.

The chain recombines TRBV7-2 with TRBJ2-3; D may match TRBD1 or TRBD2 (5 bases each). Germline CDR1 and CDR2: SGHTA and FQGNSA. The CDR3 has 15 amino acids. The V and J ends lost 1 base and 0 bases respectively, with 8 bases between them. CDR3 in amino acids: CASSLDRDSTDTQYF. CDR3 nucleotides: TGTGCCAGCAGCTTAGACCGGGACAGCACAGATACGCAGTATTTT.

The chain is built from TRBV7-9 and TRBJ2-2, with TRBD2 as a possible D gene (6 bases). Germline V gene data show CDR1 as SEHNR and CDR2 as FQNEAQ (reference sequence). Deletions cut 3 bases from V and 3 bases from J, with 8 bases between. There are 14 residues in the CDR3. The CDR3 DNA sequence: TGTGCCAGCAGCTTTTGGAGGGACACCGGGGAGCTGTTTTTT. It specifies CASSFWRDTGELFF.

Here the CDR3 reads CASSLTGGSKNIQYF. DNA of the CDR3: TGTGCCAGCAGCTTAACGGGGGGATCCAAAAACATTCAGTACTTC. This chain uses TRBV7-3 with TRBJ2-4; TRBD2 might be the D (6 bases). Germline CDR1 is SGHTA and CDR2 is FQGTGA. The CDR3 totals 15 residues. V gave up 0 bases and J gave up 2 bases, with 8 bases separating them.

Only a few counts were recorded for this clone. J is TRBJ2-5 and V is TRBV27; the D call may be TRBD1 or TRBD2 (5 bases each). Trimming took off 5 bases at V and 7 bases at J, with 23 bases between the two ends. This CDR3 comprises 16 residues. CDR1 and CDR2 from the germline V gene are MNHEY and SMNVEV (reference sequence). CDR3 nucleotides: TGTGCCAGCAGTCCCACCCTACCGGGACCCCAGGTGACCCAGTACTTC. Its protein product is CASSPTLPGPQVTQYF.

This clone was recorded a few times. This rearrangement joins TRBV18 to TRBJ2-7, with D unresolved. Germline CDR1 is KGHSH and CDR2 is LQKENI. The CDR3 has 13 amino acids. V lost 5 bases, J lost 1 base, and 9 bases lay in between. This CDR3 reads CASSVGRSYEQYF. The CDR3 DNA reads as TGTGCCAGCTCAGTCGGAAGGTCCTACGAGCAGTACTTC. Using reference TRBV18 and TRBJ2-7 for the parts outside the CDR3, the full variable domain is NAGVMQNPRHLVRRRGQEARLRCSPMKGHSHVYWYRQLPEEGLKFMVYLQKENIIDESGMPKERFSAEFPKEGPSILRIQQVVRGDSAAYFCASSVGRSYEQYFGPGTRLTVT.

This chain joins TRBV5-6 and TRBJ2-5; 15 bases match TRBD2. V lost 4 bases and J lost 1; bases outside the gene matches: 8. The CDR3 loop spans 18 amino acids. Per germline, CDR1 SGHDT and CDR2 YYEEEE. CDR3 region: CASSPTGLAGGPQETQYF. The CDR3 bases are TGTGCCAGCAGCCCGACGGGACTAGCGGGGGGACCCCAAGAGACCCAGTACTTC.

The rearrangement uses TRBV5-6 and TRBJ2-5; D is unresolved. V gave up 1 base and J gave up 8 bases, with 6 bases separating them. The CDR3 has 11 amino acids. Germline CDR1 reads SGHDT; CDR2 reads YYEEEE. CDR3 DNA: TGTGCCAGCAGCTTGCTCGGAACCCAGTACTTC. Translation gives CASSLLGTQYF.

CDR3 nucleotides: TGTGCCAGCAGCTTAGGACTAGCGGGGGGGTATACGCAGTATTTT. Its translation is CASSLGLAGGYTQYF. The rearrangement links TRBV7-2 to TRBJ2-3, with 14 bases that match TRBD2. The V gene's germline CDR1 is SGHTA and CDR2 FQGNSA. J lost 7 bases, V lost 1 base, and 1 base had no gene match. The CDR3 is 15 residues long.

The rearrangement uses TRBV15 and TRBJ2-2, with D possibly matching TRBD1 (6 bases). The CDR3 totals 15 residues. V was cut by 8 bases and J by 6 bases, with 19 bases left in between. Germline V CDR1 and CDR2: LNHNV, YYDKDF (reference sequence). CDR3 residues: CATGWDTNTPGELFF. DNA for the CDR3: TGTGCCACCGGATGGGACACCAATACACCCGGGGAGCTGTTTTTT.